This entry describes one T cell receptor (beta chain). Its matching antigen is unknown. With the ViraFEST assay, the study expanded antigen-specific CD4+ T cells using viral peptide pools, then sequenced them. Culturing for 10 to 11 days preceded CD4+ T cell isolation. Participants were given two doses of BNT162b2 or mRNA-1273 vaccine. PBMC cultures contained 1.8 million or so cells per well, roughly 10 IU/ml IL-2 and about 9.7 ug/ml peptides. Replacing half the medium with IL-2 medium was done on days 3 and 7. This entry belongs to a study of vaccination effects on CD4 cells after COVID-19. The study, taken as a whole, reports: Convalescent patients were few in the study, and early post-infection timepoints were absent.

Germline-derived CDR1 and CDR2 are SGHVS and FNYEAQ. The trim removed 4 bases at V and 7 bases at J, leaving 8 bases unmatched. This CDR3 spans 16 amino acids. This table comes from immunoSEQ multiplex PCR, and its TCRdb copy is limited to in-frame clones, with some not included. This sample has 40,000 to 50,000 clones, with around three quarters found just once. V gene TRBV7-6 combines with J gene TRBJ2-1, with 12 bases identical to TRBD2. The sequences come from CD4+ T cells from PBMCs cultured with HCoV-OC43 spike peptides, collected after COVID-19 vaccination. Regarding subset: HCoV-OC43 spike overlapping peptide pool stimulation. This sequence originates from a human donor who received a COVID-19 vaccine. As DNA, the CDR3 is TGTGCCAGCAGCTCGGCGACTAGCGGGGGTGGTAATGAGCAGTTCTTC. Translating gives CASSSATSGGGNEQFF.